One sample yielded the 10 T cell receptor beta chains listed below, sequenced in a study of beta chain features in type 1 diabetes. Study outcomes and limitations: Shortening that was moderate but significant affected the TCRB CDR3s of Type 1 diabetes patients in all four CD4+ subsets.

All of the isolated RNA was reverse transcribed, so expressed TCRB transcripts were sequenced. Measured with immunoSEQ multiplex PCR; TCRdb has only the in-frame clones, and not every one. The table lists nearly 700,000 clones, over 10% of them singletons. Their target antigens are unknown. Material: naive CD4+ T cells from blood. These receptors originate from a man between 18 and 29 years old with type 1 diabetes.

This chain links TRBV6-5 with TRBJ2-4; possibly TRBD1 for D (6 bases). The CDR3 length is 13 residues. Deletions cut 6 bases from V and 6 bases from J, with 12 bases between. Germline-derived CDR1 and CDR2 are MNHEY and SVGAGI. The CDR3 here is CASRVQGGNIQYF. The DNA for the CDR3 is TGTGCCAGCAGGGTACAGGGTGGAAACATTCAGTACTTC.

This chain uses TRBV29-1 with TRBJ2-5, with 10 positions matching TRBD2. Trimming cost V 7 bases and J 0 bases; bases outside gene matches: 2. The CDR3 has 13 amino acids. Germline CDR1 and CDR2: SQVTM and ANQGSEA. CDR3 bases: TGCAGCGGTAGCGGGGGGTACCAAGAGACCCAGTACTTC. It is translated as CSGSGGYQETQYF.

This rearrangement joins TRBV29-1 to TRBJ2-1; D uncertain. The CDR3 length is 12 residues. Germline V lookup: CDR1 SQVTM, CDR2 ANQGSEA. Trimming pared 3 bases from V and 8 bases from J, leaving 11 bases between. The CDR3 DNA reads as TGCAGCGTTGAGCCAGGTATTCATGAGCAGTTCTTC. This codes for CSVEPGIHEQFF.

This clone was observed a few times. This chain links TRBV15 with TRBJ2-7; 8 bases align to TRBD1. Trimming cost V 3 bases and J 5 bases; bases outside gene matches: 3. The CDR3 runs 13 residues. Germline CDR1 and CDR2: LNHNV and YYDKDF (reference sequence). This CDR3 reads CATSSGQGNEQYF. The DNA for the CDR3 is TGTGCCACCAGCAGCGGACAGGGCAACGAGCAGTACTTC. Combining the CDR3 with reference TRBV15 and TRBJ2-7 gives the whole variable domain DAMVIQNPRYQVTQFGKPVTLSCSQTLNHNVMYWYQQKSSQAPKLLFHYYDKDFNNEADTPDNFQSRRPNTSFCFLDIRSPGLGDTAMYLCATSSGQGNEQYFGPGTRLTVT.

The table lists this clone with a few counts. The chain employs TRBV13 and TRBJ1-1; 8 bases line up with TRBD1. This CDR3 comprises 14 residues. The junction had 10 bases not matched to a gene; V was cut back by 8 bases and J by 5 bases. Germline CDR1 is PRHDT and CDR2 is FYEKMQ (reference sequence). CDR3 bases: TGTGCCAGCGGTCCTGACAGGGGAGGGACTGAAGCTTTCTTT. Its protein product is CASGPDRGGTEAFF.

The chain uses TRBV10-3 and TRBJ2-2; the D gene is possibly TRBD1 (5 bases). Germline CDR1 and CDR2: ENHRY and SYGVKD. Trimming took off 4 bases at V and 1 base at J, with 7 bases between the two ends. The CDR3 has 14 amino acids. The CDR3 region is CAISATGNTGELFF. CDR3 DNA: TGTGCCATCAGTGCAACAGGGAACACCGGGGAGCTGTTTTTT.

CDR3 loop: CASSFTGNQPQHF. CDR3 DNA: TGTGCCAGCAGTTTTACAGGGAATCAGCCCCAGCATTTT. The chain combines TRBV6-5 with TRBJ1-5, with a possible D match to TRBD1 (6 bases). In germline, CDR1 is MNHEY, CDR2 SVGAGI. V was clipped by 4 bases and J by 4 bases, with 8 bases between them. The CDR3 totals 13 residues.

This clone was counted between two and nine times. The genes are TRBV7-3 and TRBJ1-2, with D hard to call. The CDR3 runs to 13 residues. The germline CDR1 and CDR2 sequences are SGHTA and FQGTGA. The germline V and J ends were trimmed by 3 bases and 2 bases, with 7 bases remaining between them. The CDR3 sequence is CASSFPQNYGYTF. The CDR3 DNA sequence: TGTGCCAGCAGCTTCCCCCAGAACTATGGCTACACCTTC.

Of note for this clone: One junction end disagrees with the germline gene, perhaps due to a read error. The chain recombines TRBV30 with TRBJ1-1; the D is unclear. Germline V lookup: CDR1 GTSNPN, CDR2 SVGIG (reference sequence). The CDR3 totals 11 residues. This CDR3 reads CAWSLGSEGFF. The CDR3 DNA follows: TGTGCCTGGAGTCTGGGGTCGGAAGGTTTCTTT.

CDR3 amino acids: CASSLLGLGVNEQFF. The CDR3 coding sequence is TGTGCCAGCAGTTTACTAGGACTAGGGGTGAATGAGCAGTTCTTC. The chain couples TRBV27 to TRBJ2-1; the match to TRBD2 covers 7 bases. The CDR3 extends over 15 amino acids. In germline, CDR1 is MNHEY, CDR2 SMNVEV (reference sequence). Unmatched junction bases numbered 8, after V lost 2 bases and J lost 7 bases.